These 30 T cell receptor beta chains were all obtained from the same sample, sequenced in a study of T cell responses to AZD1222 COVID-19 vaccine. Sequenced by immunoSEQ multiplex PCR; TCRdb stores in-frame clones only, minus some. The sample includes over 100,000 clones, 80% to 90% seen only once; the top ten take approximately 20%. The material was peripheral blood, obtained on day 0 of AZD1222 vaccination. Receptors were obtained from an adult in good health.

About this clone: The junction and the germline gene differ at one end; a read error may be behind it. This chain joins TRBV5-4 and TRBJ2-1, with D unclear. Germline CDR1 reads SGHNT; CDR2 reads YYREEE (reference sequence). The CDR3 is 12 residues long. CDR3 region: CASSLERNGQFF. The CDR3 DNA reads as TGTGCCAGCAGCTTGGAGCGAAATGGGCAGTTCTTC.

The V gene is TRBV7-9, the J gene TRBJ1-2; D not resolved. Germline V gene lookup returns CDR1 SEHNR and CDR2 FQNEAQ (reference sequence). The CDR3 is made up of 13 amino acids. V gave up 5 bases and J gave up 5 bases, with 12 bases separating them. This chain's CDR3 is CASSPLIPYGYTF. CDR3 bases: TGTGCCAGCAGCCCCCTTATACCTTATGGCTACACCTTC.

This chain links TRBV11-2 with TRBJ2-2, with D possibly being TRBD2 (5 bases). The CDR3 is made up of 16 amino acids. Germline CDR1 SGHAT, CDR2 FQNNGV. Deletions cut 1 base from V and 3 bases from J, with 12 bases between. The CDR3 nucleotides read TGTGCCAGCAGCTTAGGTATCGGGAAATACACCGGGGAGCTGTTTTTT. Protein sequence: CASSLGIGKYTGELFF.

Concerning this clone: The same CDR3 arises from other DNA sequences in this sample as well. This rearrangement joins TRBV6-2 or TRBV6-3 to TRBJ2-2; TRBD2 might be the D (6 bases). V lost 6 bases and J 3 bases, leaving 11 bases between the germline ends. This CDR3 contains 14 residues. In germline, CDR1 is MNHEY, CDR2 SVGEGT. CDR3 bases: TGTGCCAGCAGCTTTCGGAGGGACACCGGGGAGCTGTTTTTT. Translated, it gives CASSFRRDTGELFF.

V is TRBV5-1 and J is TRBJ1-2; D uncertain. Deletions cut 1 base from V and 7 bases from J, with 8 bases between. This CDR3 has 12 amino acids. CDR1 and CDR2 (germline): SGHRS, YFSETQ. CDR3 sequence reads: CASSLTVGGYTF. The CDR3 nucleotides read TGCGCCAGCAGCTTGACAGTCGGTGGCTACACCTTC.

Comments on this clone: Other DNA sequences of this sample code for an identical CDR3. The genes are TRBV18 and TRBJ1-1; maybe TRBD1 (6 bases). Germline assignment: CDR1 KGHSH and CDR2 LQKENI. The CDR3 contains 14 residues. V lost 3 bases to trimming and J lost 4 bases, with 12 bases between them. CDR3 in amino acids: CASSPGQRGTEAFF. CDR3 coding DNA: TGTGCCAGCTCACCCGGACAGCGGGGCACTGAAGCTTTCTTT. The whole variable domain, filled in from reference TRBV18 and TRBJ1-1, reads NAGVMQNPRHLVRRRGQEARLRCSPMKGHSHVYWYRQLPEEGLKFMVYLQKENIIDESGMPKERFSAEFPKEGPSILRIQQVVRGDSAAYFCASSPGQRGTEAFFGQGTRLTVV.

The V call is TRBV5-6, the J call TRBJ1-1; 7 nucleotides align to TRBD1. In germline, CDR1 is SGHDT, CDR2 YYEEEE. Unmatched junction bases numbered 6, after V lost 4 bases and J lost 3 bases. The CDR3 has 14 residues. This CDR3 is CASSGTGVYTEAFF. CDR3 coding DNA: TGTGCCAGCAGCGGAACAGGGGTGTACACTGAAGCTTTCTTT.

The chain uses TRBV28 and TRBJ2-7; D might be TRBD1 (6 bases). The V and J ends lost 1 base and 4 bases respectively, with 20 bases between them. The CDR3 length is 17 residues. Germline V gene sequence: CDR1 MDHEN, CDR2 SYDVKM. The CDR3 bases are TGTGCCAGCAGTTTATCGGCCCCGGGCAGGGGATCGTACGAGCAGTACTTC. This sequence encodes CASSLSAPGRGSYEQYF.

The chain has TRBV4-1 and TRBJ2-7; perhaps D is TRBD1 or TRBD2 (5 bases each). Germline V gives CDR1 MGHRA, CDR2 YSYEKL. Trimming cost V 1 base and J 7 bases, with 20 bases left between them. CDR3 size: 16 residues. For the CDR3, the DNA is TGCGCCAGCAGCCAAGGTCGTATAGGGACGCCGGGGGAGCAGTACTTC. It translates to CASSQGRIGTPGEQYF.

This clone came up once. V is TRBV2 and J is TRBJ2-7; perhaps TRBD1 as D (7 bases). The CDR3 length is 14 residues. The germline V gene encodes CDR1 SNHLY and CDR2 FYNNEI. V was cut by 4 bases and J by 1 base, with 11 bases left in between. This CDR3 reads CASSVAGGSYEQYF. Here the CDR3 DNA reads TGTGCCAGCAGTGTGGCAGGGGGGTCCTACGAGCAGTACTTC.

This rearrangement joins TRBV5-1 to TRBJ2-1, with D possibly called TRBD1 or TRBD2 (5 bases each). There are 15 residues in the CDR3. Germline CDR1 is SGHRS and CDR2 is YFSETQ. Trimming removed 0 bases at V and 5 bases at J, with 12 bases between. The CDR3 region is CASSLVGWGNNEQFF. CDR3 nucleotide sequence: TGCGCCAGCAGCTTGGTCGGTTGGGGGAACAATGAGCAGTTCTTC. The entire variable domain, with the rest obtained from reference TRBV5-1 and TRBJ2-1, is as follows: KAGVTQTPRYLIKTRGQQVTLSCSPISGHRSVSWYQQTPGQGLQFLFEYFSETQRNKGNFPGRFSGRQFSNSRSEMNVSTLELGDSALYLCASSLVGWGNNEQFFGPGTRLTVL.

This sequence joins TRBV4-1 and TRBJ1-2, with 9 bases lining up with TRBD1. Unmatched junction bases numbered 11, after V lost 4 bases and J lost 8 bases. The germline V gene encodes CDR1 MGHRA and CDR2 YSYEKL. CDR3 length: 15 amino acids. Here the CDR3 DNA reads TGCGCCAGCAGCCCCCGGGACAGGGAGGGGAGCGGCTACACCTTC. Translated: CASSPRDREGSGYTF.

The chain combines TRBV3-1 (or the pseudogene TRBV3-2) with TRBJ1-5, with 8 bases lining up with TRBD1. Germline V gene data show CDR1 as LGHDT and CDR2 as YNNKEL (reference sequence). The V and J ends lost 2 bases and 7 bases, in that order; junction bases with no gene match: 4. This CDR3 is built from 14 residues. CDR3 amino acids: CASSQQGAQQPQHF. For the CDR3, the DNA is TGTGCCAGCAGCCAACAGGGGGCGCAGCAGCCCCAGCATTTT.

This clone was found a few times. The chain combines TRBV7-3 with TRBJ1-1; TRBD1 might be the D (5 bases). This CDR3 has 14 residues. V gave up 0 bases and J gave up 7 bases, with 12 bases separating them. Germline V gene data show CDR1 as SGHTA and CDR2 as FQGTGA. CDR3 nucleotides: TGTGCCAGCAGCTTAACGTCCACGACAGTTGAAGCTTTCTTT. Amino acids: CASSLTSTTVEAFF.

The chain employs TRBV18 and TRBJ1-1; D is unclear. V lost 5 bases and J 1 base, leaving 8 bases between the germline ends. Germline CDR1 and CDR2: KGHSH and LQKENI. This CDR3 has 13 residues. The CDR3 nucleotides read TGTGCCAGCTCAGAGAACGAGAACACTGAAGCTTTCTTT. It encodes CASSENENTEAFF. The full variable domain, rest sourced from reference TRBV18 and TRBJ1-1, is NAGVMQNPRHLVRRRGQEARLRCSPMKGHSHVYWYRQLPEEGLKFMVYLQKENIIDESGMPKERFSAEFPKEGPSILRIQQVVRGDSAAYFCASSENENTEAFFGQGTRLTVV.

V usage is TRBV7-2 and J usage is TRBJ2-3, with unresolved D. The V and J ends lost 2 bases and 3 bases respectively, with 6 bases between them. The germline gives CDR1 SGHTA, CDR2 FQGNSA. The CDR3 spans 13 residues. The CDR3 coding sequence is TGTGCCAGCAGCTTAATGTTAACAGATACGCAGTATTTT. Translated, it gives CASSLMLTDTQYF.

V is TRBV3-1 (or the pseudogene TRBV3-2) and J is TRBJ1-1, with a weak D call TRBD1 (6 bases). Germline loops: CDR1 LGHDT, CDR2 YNNKEL (reference sequence). The CDR3 spans 14 residues. V was clipped by 8 bases and J by 7 bases, with 20 bases between them. Here the CDR3 reads CASASSDRSGEAFF. DNA of the CDR3: TGTGCCAGCGCTTCAAGCGACAGGTCAGGTGAAGCTTTCTTT.

The genes are TRBV5-5 and TRBJ2-3, with D possibly TRBD1 on 6 matching bases. The CDR3 consists of 14 residues. Trimming pared 2 bases from V and 7 bases from J, leaving 14 bases between. The V gene's germline CDR1 is SGHKS and CDR2 YYEKEE (reference sequence). The CDR3 spells CASSFGQPGNTQYF. In nucleotides, the CDR3 is TGTGCCAGCAGCTTCGGACAGCCCGGGAATACGCAGTATTTT.

This clone appeared a single time. The J gene is TRBJ1-5, the V gene TRBV19; no firm D call. Trimming cost V 7 bases and J 1 base, with 23 bases left between them. The CDR3 is made up of 18 amino acids. Germline lookup yields CDR1 LNHDA and CDR2 SQIVND (reference sequence). CDR3 amino acids: CASTHPGSPRGSNQPQHF. The CDR3 nucleotides read TGTGCCAGTACCCATCCGGGGAGCCCCCGCGGGAGCAATCAGCCCCAGCATTTT.

This rearrangement joins TRBV7-3 to TRBJ1-1; 9 bases align to TRBD1. The CDR3 is 15 amino acids. Germline-derived CDR1 and CDR2 are SGHTA and FQGTGA. J lost 5 bases, V lost 3 bases, and 7 bases had no gene match. For the CDR3, the DNA is TGTGCCAGCAGCTTCCTGGGGGGACAGGGAACTGAAGCTTTCTTT. This encodes CASSFLGGQGTEAFF.

This chain connects TRBV10-2 to TRBJ2-3; weak D call: TRBD1 (6 bases). Trimming removed 4 bases from V and 5 bases from J, with 16 bases in between. The germline CDR1 and CDR2 sequences are WSHSY and SAAADI. This CDR3 is 15 amino acids long. The CDR3: CASSVPWGRIDTQYF. In DNA, the CDR3 is TGCGCCAGCAGTGTCCCTTGGGGGCGCATAGATACGCAGTATTTT.

This chain links TRBV2 with TRBJ1-1, with D possibly being TRBD1 (5 bases). Germline loops: CDR1 SNHLY, CDR2 FYNNEI. Trimming stripped 7 bases from V and 2 bases from J, with 14 bases between. The CDR3 has 14 residues. The CDR3 sequence: CASMDSGGNTEAFF. The CDR3 DNA sequence: TGTGCCAGCATGGACTCTGGGGGAAACACTGAAGCTTTCTTT.

This rearrangement joins TRBV4-1 to TRBJ1-1, with D unclear. This CDR3 is 14 amino acids long. Per the germline V gene, CDR1 is MGHRA and CDR2 is YSYEKL. The V end lost 8 bases, the J end lost 2 bases, and 15 bases lay between the germline ends. The CDR3 loop reads CASAIQRANTEAFF. For the CDR3, the DNA is TGCGCCAGCGCTATCCAACGTGCAAACACTGAAGCTTTCTTT.

This clone turned up a few times. The chain couples TRBV19 to TRBJ2-5; tentatively, D is TRBD2 (5 bases). Germline V gives CDR1 LNHDA, CDR2 SQIVND (reference sequence). The CDR3 is 15 amino acids. V was trimmed by 3 bases and J by 5 bases, leaving 16 bases between them. As DNA, the CDR3 is TGTGCCAGTAGTATCGAGGGTCGAGTCGGGGAGACCCAGTACTTC. The encoded protein is CASSIEGRVGETQYF. The whole variable domain, filled in from reference TRBV19 and TRBJ2-5, reads DGGITQSPKYLFRKEGQNVTLSCEQNLNHDAMYWYRQDPGQGLRLIYYSQIVNDFQKGDIAEGYSVSREKKESFPLTVTSAQKNPTAFYLCASSIEGRVGETQYFGPGTRLLVL.

This chain uses TRBV4-1 with TRBJ1-1, with a possible D match to TRBD1 (6 bases). Trimming stripped 3 bases from V and 4 bases from J, with 21 bases between. Germline CDR1 MGHRA, CDR2 YSYEKL. The CDR3 is 17 residues long. The chain's CDR3 is CASSQAPWARGGTEAFF. The CDR3 coding sequence is TGCGCCAGCAGCCAGGCCCCCTGGGCCAGGGGCGGCACTGAAGCTTTCTTT.

This sequence joins TRBV14 and TRBJ1-1, with D hard to call. This CDR3 has 14 amino acids. V was cut by 2 bases and J by 0 bases, with 7 bases left in between. Germline CDR1 and CDR2: SGHDN and FVKESK. CDR3 nucleotides: TGTGCCAGCAGCCAATTCCAGATGAACACTGAAGCTTTCTTT. This translates into CASSQFQMNTEAFF.

The gene calls are TRBV14 and TRBJ1-1; 7 nucleotides line up with TRBD1. Germline V CDR1 and CDR2: SGHDN, FVKESK. This CDR3 has 13 residues. V dropped 1 base and J dropped 6; count of bases not matched to a gene: 2. DNA for the CDR3: TGTGCCAGCAGCCAAGGACAGGGAGCTGAAGCTTTCTTT. Translating gives CASSQGQGAEAFF.

The rearrangement links TRBV5-1 to TRBJ2-1; 11 nucleotides agree with TRBD2. J lost 3 bases, V lost 4 bases, and 9 bases had no gene match. Germline CDR1 SGHRS, CDR2 YFSETQ. CDR3 length: 17 residues. Here the CDR3 reads CASSASRTSGFYNEQFF. The CDR3 bases are TGCGCCAGCAGCGCTTCCCGGACTAGCGGGTTCTACAATGAGCAGTTCTTC.

J is TRBJ1-6 and V is TRBV4-1; perhaps TRBD1 as D (5 bases). Per germline, CDR1 MGHRA and CDR2 YSYEKL. V lost 3 bases and J 9 bases, leaving 12 bases between the germline ends. The CDR3 has 14 amino acids. CDR3 coding DNA: TGCGCCAGCAGCCAGGGGGGGAGGAGTTCACCCCTCCACTTT. It specifies CASSQGGRSSPLHF.

V and J are TRBV18 and TRBJ1-5; D may be TRBD1 (5 bases). CDR1 is KGHSH, CDR2 LQKENI, per germline. This CDR3 region has 17 residues. The V end lost 6 bases, the J end lost 6 bases, and 24 bases lay between the germline ends. The CDR3 DNA sequence: TGTGCCAGCTCGCCGCCCGGGGGACGGAGAGATTCTCAGCCCCAGCATTTT. Protein: CASSPPGGRRDSQPQHF.